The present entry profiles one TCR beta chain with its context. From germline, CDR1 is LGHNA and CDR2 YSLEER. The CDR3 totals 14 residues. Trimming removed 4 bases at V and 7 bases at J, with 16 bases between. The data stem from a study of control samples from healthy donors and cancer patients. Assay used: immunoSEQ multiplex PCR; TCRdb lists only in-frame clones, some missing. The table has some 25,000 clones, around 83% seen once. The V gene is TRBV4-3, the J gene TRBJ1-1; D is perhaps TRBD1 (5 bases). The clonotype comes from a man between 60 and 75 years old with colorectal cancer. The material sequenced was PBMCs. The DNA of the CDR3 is TGCGCCAGCAGCCCGACGCCGACAGTCAGTGAAGCTTTCTTT. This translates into CASSPTPTVSEAFF.